The 21 T cell receptor beta chains listed next were all sequenced from one sample in a study of T-cell reconstitution after alpha-beta-depleted transplantation in children. During its preparation, the TCRbeta library received unique molecular identifiers. TCRdb itself ran the PCR reads through MiXCR, one entry per CDR3 protein. In the table there are 150,000 to 200,000 distinct CDR3 sequences, around 6.8% of which are singletons. The sequencing used PBMCs from the stem cell graft donor, collected from the stem cell graft. The receptors here all came from a human donor who donated a stem cell graft to a child with Wiskott-Aldrich syndrome.

This clonotype was observed at least ten times. The genes are TRBV24-1 and TRBJ2-1; 15 nucleotides match TRBD2. Looked up from germline, CDR1 is KGHDR and CDR2 is SFDVKD. Trimming cost V 3 bases and J 5 bases; bases outside gene matches: 10. CDR3 length: 19 amino acids. CDR3 coding DNA: TGTGCCACCAGTGATCCCGGACTAGCGGGAGGGCCCTTGGACAATGAGCAGTTCTTC. Residues: CATSDPGLAGGPLDNEQFF.

The chain carries TRBV20-1 and TRBJ2-1; 9 bases agree with TRBD2. This CDR3 is 14 amino acids long. Per germline, CDR1 DFQATT and CDR2 SNEGSKA (reference sequence). Trimming took 7 bases from V and 6 from J; bases not matched to a gene: 10. The CDR3 here is CSVDLAGFPNEQFF. CDR3 DNA: TGCAGTGTCGATCTAGCGGGGTTCCCCAATGAGCAGTTCTTC.

This clonotype occurred many times. The chain joins TRBV2 to TRBJ2-7; D is perhaps TRBD2 (6 bases). This CDR3 is 12 amino acids long. Trimming removed 6 bases from V and 6 bases from J, with 12 bases in between. CDR1 is SNHLY, CDR2 FYNNEI, per germline. The CDR3 region is CASRRRGGEQYF. DNA of the CDR3: TGTGCCAGCAGACGGCGGGGCGGCGAGCAGTACTTC.

Many counts were recorded for this clonotype. The chain is built from TRBV2 and TRBJ2-1, with TRBD1 as a possible D gene (5 bases). The V end was cut by 6 bases, the J end by 2 bases, with 8 bases between. The CDR3 extends over 13 amino acids. Germline CDR1 SNHLY, CDR2 FYNNEI. The CDR3 DNA follows: TGTGCCAGCAGCAGGGATCCCTACAATGAGCAGTTCTTC. This sequence encodes CASSRDPYNEQFF.

This clonotype came up many times. This chain connects TRBV12-3 or TRBV12-4 to TRBJ2-2; a weak D match, TRBD2 (6 bases). V was cut by 5 bases and J by 7 bases, with 20 bases left in between. The CDR3 sequence is 16 residues long. The CDR3 sequence is CASSDRGGIMGGELFF. In DNA, the CDR3 is TGTGCCAGCAGTGACCGAGGCGGGATTATGGGCGGGGAGCTGTTTTTT.

The gene calls are TRBV10-3 and TRBJ1-2; D is ambiguous. Trimming cost V 5 bases and J 4 bases, with 14 bases left between them. The germline V gene has CDR1 ENHRY and CDR2 SYGVKD. CDR3 length equals 14 residues. As DNA, the CDR3 is TGTGCCATCAGTAGAGACCGGGAGAGCTATGGCTACACCTTC. Amino acid sequence: CAISRDRESYGYTF.

There are many counts of this clonotype. V and J are TRBV28 and TRBJ2-5; D uncertain. This CDR3 is 14 amino acids long. The V gene lost 2 bases and the J gene lost 7 bases, with 14 bases spanning the gap. CDR1 MDHEN and CDR2 SYDVKM come from the germline V gene. The CDR3 DNA reads as TGTGCCAGCAGTTTAGGTGGCGCGGTTGCGACCCAGTACTTC. Residues: CASSLGGAVATQYF. Filled out from reference TRBV28 and TRBJ2-5, the complete variable domain reads DVKVTQSSRYLVKRTGEKVFLECVQDMDHENMFWYRQDPGLGLRLIYFSYDVKMKEKGDIPEGYSVSREKKERFSLILESASTNQTSMYLCASSLGGAVATQYFGPGTRLLVL.

This clonotype was picked up many times. The chain combines TRBV7-6 with TRBJ2-3; D is possibly TRBD1 or TRBD2 (6 bases each). This CDR3 is built from 14 residues. The V gene's germline CDR1 is SGHVS and CDR2 FNYEAQ. Trimming removed 1 base from V and 4 bases from J, with 9 bases in between. The CDR3 nucleotides are TGTGCCAGCAGCTTAGAGGGGGGCCCAGATACGCAGTATTTT. Encoded protein: CASSLEGGPDTQYF.

Points on this clonotype: A read error may explain this, as a much larger clone is one base away. V is TRBV29-1 and J is TRBJ2-7; D remains unclear. The CDR3 loop spans 12 amino acids. Per germline, CDR1 SQVTM and CDR2 ANQGSEA. In DNA, the CDR3 is TGCAGCGTTCTGTCCGGGCCCTACCAGCAGTACTTC. Amino acids: CSVLSGPYQQYF.

This clonotype was detected ten times or more. The CDR3 DNA sequence: TGTGCCAGCAGCCTTGTACAGAGCTCAACTAATGAAAAACTGTTTTTT. Its translation: CASSLVQSSTNEKLFF. V is TRBV7-9 and J is TRBJ1-4; unclear D gene. With 5 bases removed from V and 0 bases from J, the gap between germline ends came to 13 bases. The CDR3 is made up of 16 amino acids. The germline gives CDR1 SEHNR, CDR2 FQNEAQ (reference sequence). Using reference TRBV7-9 and TRBJ1-4 for the parts outside the CDR3, the full variable domain is DTGVSQNPRHKITKRGQNVTFRCDPISEHNRLYWYRQTLGQGPEFLTYFQNEAQLEKSRLLSDRFSAERPKGSFSTLEIQRTEQGDSAMYLCASSLVQSSTNEKLFFGSGTQLSVL.

This clonotype has a count of ten or more. The CDR3 coding sequence is TGTGCCACCAGTGATTTTGGGGGGACCCTCCACTTT. This translates into CATSDFGGTLHF. V gene TRBV24-1 combines with J gene TRBJ1-6; D perhaps matches TRBD1 (5 bases). Trimming took 1 base from V and 14 from J, leaving 8 bases between them. Germline V gives CDR1 KGHDR, CDR2 SFDVKD. This CDR3 comprises 12 residues.

The chain combines TRBV12-3 or TRBV12-4 with TRBJ2-3; D might be TRBD1 or TRBD2, each matching 6 bases. The CDR3 sequence is 16 residues long. V gave up 6 bases and J gave up 2 bases, with 18 bases separating them. The DNA of the CDR3 is TGTGCCAGCAGCACAAACGGGGGCCCGCCCACAGATACGCAGTATTTT. Translated: CASSTNGGPPTDTQYF.

In its sample, this clonotype was seen many times. This chain uses TRBV12-3 or TRBV12-4 with TRBJ2-7, with a possible D match to TRBD1 (6 bases). Trimming removed 5 bases from V and 3 bases from J, with 17 bases in between. This CDR3 is 15 amino acids long. The CDR3 protein is CASSPQDRKLYEQYF. CDR3 nucleotides: TGTGCCAGCAGTCCCCAGGACAGAAAACTCTACGAGCAGTACTTC.

This clonotype was observed many times. The gene calls are TRBV6-1 and TRBJ2-2, with D possibly being TRBD1 or TRBD2 (5 bases each). Trimming left V 7 bases short and J 3 bases short, with 15 bases between. This CDR3 has 15 residues. Per germline, CDR1 MNHNS and CDR2 SASEGT. CDR3: CASKNPGRDTGELFF. As DNA, the CDR3 is TGTGCCAGCAAAAACCCGGGGCGGGACACCGGGGAGCTGTTTTTT.

This clonotype came up many times. The chain has TRBV3-1 and TRBJ2-6; D may be TRBD1 or TRBD2 (5 bases each). The V end lost 2 bases, the J end lost 2 bases, and 7 bases lay between the germline ends. The CDR3 has 15 residues. Germline V gives CDR1 LGHDT, CDR2 YNNKEL (reference sequence). The DNA for the CDR3 is TGTGCCAGCAGCCAACTGGGACCTGGGGCCAACGTCCTGACTTTC. This encodes CASSQLGPGANVLTF.

This clonotype was seen ten or more times. V and J are TRBV5-1 and TRBJ2-7; 11 nucleotides match TRBD1. V was clipped by 0 bases and J by 6 bases; unmatched bases: 5. Germline CDR1 is SGHRS and CDR2 is YFSETQ. This CDR3 spans 15 amino acids. CDR3 in DNA: TGCGCCAGCAGCTTGGCCGGGACAGGGGGACGCGAGCAGTACTTC. Translating it yields CASSLAGTGGREQYF.

There are many counts of this clonotype. The rearrangement uses TRBV6-5 and TRBJ1-5, with D unclear. Germline values: CDR1 MNHEY, CDR2 SVGAGI. The CDR3 loop spans 15 amino acids. V was pared by 2 bases and J by 6 bases, with 14 bases between. The CDR3 coding sequence is TGTGCCAGCAGTTACAGCCTCGGCAGGCGTCAGCCCCAGCATTTT. Its protein is CASSYSLGRRQPQHF.

This clonotype appeared many times. The genes are TRBV7-8 and TRBJ2-7; D assignment may be TRBD1 or TRBD2 (6 bases each). Germline-derived CDR1 and CDR2 are SGHVS and FQNEAQ. V lost 2 bases and J lost 0, with 20 bases in between. There are 18 residues in the CDR3. The CDR3: CASSLRDGGPTSSYEQYF. The CDR3, as DNA: TGTGCCAGCAGCTTACGCGACGGGGGCCCAACGAGCTCCTACGAGCAGTACTTC.

This clonotype was counted a few times. The gene calls are TRBV20-1 and TRBJ1-5, with D perhaps TRBD1 (5 bases). Germline CDR1 is DFQATT and CDR2 is SNEGSKA (reference sequence). V lost 6 bases and J 0 bases, leaving 18 bases between the germline ends. CDR3 length equals 16 residues. The CDR3 is CSANSVGEASNQPQHF. The CDR3 DNA reads TGCAGTGCAAATAGCGTAGGGGAGGCTAGCAATCAGCCCCAGCATTTT.

This clonotype came up many times. This chain joins TRBV6-4 and TRBJ2-3, with a possible D match to TRBD2 (6 bases). The CDR3 is 13 residues long. Trimming took 3 bases from V and 8 from J, leaving 12 bases between them. The V gene's germline CDR1 is MRHNA and CDR2 SNTAGT. Here the CDR3 DNA reads TGTGCCAGCAGTGAGAGTCTAGCGAGTACGCAGTATTTT. It is translated as CASSESLASTQYF.

This clonotype was recorded at least ten times. The gene calls are TRBV12-3 or TRBV12-4 and TRBJ2-1, with a possible D match to TRBD2 (5 bases). The CDR3 sequence is 17 residues long. Between the trimmed V and J ends, which lost 3 bases and 1 base, there was a span of 16 bases. CDR3 loop: CASSFPPGRGSYNEQFF. CDR3 in DNA: TGTGCCAGCAGTTTCCCACCAGGTCGGGGATCCTACAATGAGCAGTTCTTC.